One sample yielded the 4 T cell receptor beta chains listed below, sequenced in a study of CD8 T cells in Susac syndrome. RNA was extracted with the RNeasy kit, and a quantity of roughly 0.5 to 1 ug was reverse transcribed using random hexamers. TCRdb fed the immunoSEQ multiplex PCR reads into MiXCR, producing one record per CDR3 protein. The sample consists of roughly 120,000 distinct CDR3 sequences, around 94% of them appearing once. What was sequenced was CD4+ T cells from PBMCs. Source of these receptors: a human donor in good health.

The chain recombines TRBV2 with TRBJ2-7; D is possibly TRBD1 (5 bases). Germline lookup yields CDR1 SNHLY and CDR2 FYNNEI. Trimming removed 6 bases at V and 0 bases at J, with 6 bases between. The CDR3 loop spans 12 amino acids. In DNA form, the CDR3 reads TGTGCCAGCAGGACAGACTCCTACGAGCAGTACTTC. This translates into CASRTDSYEQYF.

The chain has TRBV6-5 and TRBJ2-7, with D maybe TRBD1 (6 bases). There are 14 residues in the CDR3. Germline V gene sequence: CDR1 MNHEY, CDR2 SVGAGI. Trimming removed 6 bases from V and 7 bases from J, with 19 bases in between. The DNA for the CDR3 is TGTGCCAGCAGCACCCAGGGACACCCCCTGGAGCAGTACTTC. This encodes CASSTQGHPLEQYF.

This sequence joins TRBV6-2 or TRBV6-3 and TRBJ2-3; either TRBD1 or TRBD2 may fit D (6 bases each). V lost 4 bases to trimming and J lost 4 bases, with 21 bases between them. This CDR3 comprises 17 residues. CDR1 is MNHEY, CDR2 SVGEGT, per germline. In DNA form, the CDR3 reads TGTGCCAGCAGTTCCCTAAGACGACTAGGGGGAGCAGATACGCAGTATTTT. Encoded protein: CASSSLRRLGGADTQYF.

This rearrangement joins TRBV7-2 to TRBJ2-6; D may be TRBD1 or TRBD2 (5 bases each). In germline, CDR1 is SGHTA, CDR2 FQGNSA. This CDR3 comprises 18 residues. Trimming removed 5 bases at V and 1 base at J, with 18 bases between. The CDR3 here is CASSPPGVEGSGANVLTF. The DNA for the CDR3 is TGTGCCAGCAGCCCTCCCGGGGTCGAGGGGTCTGGGGCCAACGTCCTGACTTTC.